One sample yielded the 3 T cell receptor beta chains listed below, sequenced in a study of blood T cell repertoires in COVID-19. Data came from immunoSEQ multiplex PCR; TCRdb stores just in-frame clones and leaves some out. The data contain around 180,000 clones, almost 80% of them singletons. Sample: peripheral blood. The receptors originated from a man in his sixties with active or convalescent COVID-19.

This clone is a singleton in its sample. The chain combines TRBV7-8 with TRBJ2-5; TRBD2 agrees at 8 bases. This CDR3 has 14 residues. Germline-derived CDR1 and CDR2 are SGHVS and FQNEAQ. Trimming at V came to 6 bases and at J to 4 bases, leaving 7 bases not matched to a gene. As DNA, the CDR3 is TGTGCCAGCAGTCAACGGACTAGCCCAGAGACCCAGTACTTC. Protein: CASSQRTSPETQYF.

The chain recombines TRBV6-6 with TRBJ1-5; the match to TRBD1 covers 7 bases. Germline V gene lookup returns CDR1 MNHNY and CDR2 SVGAGI (reference sequence). V was pared by 8 bases and J by 4 bases, with 11 bases of the junction left unmatched. This CDR3 has 15 residues. CDR3: CASYGDWDRNQPQHF. The CDR3 DNA follows: TGTGCCAGCTACGGGGATTGGGACAGAAATCAGCCCCAGCATTTT.

This clone was observed a few times. This chain links TRBV4-2 with TRBJ2-5, with TRBD1 identical over 8 bases. The CDR3 consists of 16 residues. CDR1 and CDR2 (germline): LGHNA, YNFKEQ. V shed 2 bases and J 5 bases; nucleotides not matched to a gene: 10. The CDR3 region is CASSQRSQGAGETQYF. CDR3 nucleotide sequence: TGTGCCAGCAGCCAACGGAGTCAGGGGGCCGGGGAGACCCAGTACTTC.